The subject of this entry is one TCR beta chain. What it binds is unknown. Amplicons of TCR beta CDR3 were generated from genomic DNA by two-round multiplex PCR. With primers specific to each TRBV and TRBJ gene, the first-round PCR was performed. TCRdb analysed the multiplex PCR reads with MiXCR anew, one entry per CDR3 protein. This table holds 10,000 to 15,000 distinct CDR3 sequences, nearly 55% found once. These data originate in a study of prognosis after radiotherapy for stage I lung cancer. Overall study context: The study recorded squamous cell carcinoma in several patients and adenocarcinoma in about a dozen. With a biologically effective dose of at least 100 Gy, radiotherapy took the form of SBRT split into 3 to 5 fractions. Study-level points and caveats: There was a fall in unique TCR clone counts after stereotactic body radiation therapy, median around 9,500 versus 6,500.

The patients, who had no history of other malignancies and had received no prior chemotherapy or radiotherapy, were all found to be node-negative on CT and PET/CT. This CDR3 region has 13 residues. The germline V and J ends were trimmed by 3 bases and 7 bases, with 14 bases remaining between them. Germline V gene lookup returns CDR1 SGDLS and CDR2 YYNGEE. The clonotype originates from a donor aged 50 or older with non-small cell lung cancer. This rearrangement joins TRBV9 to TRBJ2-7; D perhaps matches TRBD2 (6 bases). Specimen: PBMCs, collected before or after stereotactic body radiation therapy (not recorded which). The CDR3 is CASSATPGAEQYF. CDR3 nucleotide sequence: TGTGCCAGCAGCGCAACCCCGGGAGCTGAGCAGTACTTC.